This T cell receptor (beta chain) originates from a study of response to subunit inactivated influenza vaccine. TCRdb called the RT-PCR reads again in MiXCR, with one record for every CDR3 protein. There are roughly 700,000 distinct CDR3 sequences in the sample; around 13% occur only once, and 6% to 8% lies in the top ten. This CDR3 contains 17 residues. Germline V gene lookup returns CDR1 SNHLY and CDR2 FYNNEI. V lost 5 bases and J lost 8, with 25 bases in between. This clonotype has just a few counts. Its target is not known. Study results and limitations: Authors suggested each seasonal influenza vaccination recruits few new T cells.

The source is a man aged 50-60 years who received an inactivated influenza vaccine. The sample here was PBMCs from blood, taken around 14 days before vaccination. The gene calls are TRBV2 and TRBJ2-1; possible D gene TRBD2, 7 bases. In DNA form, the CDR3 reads TGTGCCAGCAGTCCCCCGTCGGGGGGCAGGGCCACTGATGAGCAGTTCTTC. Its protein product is CASSPPSGGRATDEQFF.